The 11 T cell receptor beta chains in this list originate from one sample, sequenced in a study of T cell changes during pregnancy in multiple sclerosis. The repertoire was sequenced with immunoSEQ multiplex PCR; TCRdb's copy has only in-frame clones and lacks some. The table has about 47,000 clones, around 92% seen once. The sample here was peripheral blood, taken after pregnancy. These receptors originate from a female donor with multiple sclerosis, enrolled in a pregnancy study.

This rearrangement joins TRBV18 to TRBJ2-7; 7 positions agree with TRBD1. V shed 2 bases, J shed 0 bases, and the junction held 4 bases outside the gene matches. The CDR3 covers 15 residues. The germline V gene encodes CDR1 KGHSH and CDR2 LQKENI. The CDR3, as DNA: TGTGCCAGCTCACCATCAGGGGGACGCTCCTACGAGCAGTACTTC. It specifies CASSPSGGRSYEQYF.

The V call is TRBV30, the J call TRBJ2-7, with 7 bases matching TRBD1. Trimming removed 0 bases from V and 4 bases from J; junction bases left unmatched: 3. From germline, CDR1 is GTSNPN and CDR2 SVGIG (reference sequence). There are 13 residues in the CDR3. The chain's CDR3 is CAWSVRGPYEQYF. The CDR3 DNA reads as TGTGCCTGGAGTGTAAGGGGGCCTTACGAGCAGTACTTC.

This chain connects TRBV10-3 to TRBJ2-5; D unclear. From germline, CDR1 is ENHRY and CDR2 SYGVKD. The CDR3 spans 14 residues. The germline V and J ends were trimmed by 6 bases and 2 bases, with 13 bases remaining between them. The CDR3 is CAISPLDWQETQYF. The CDR3 coding sequence is TGTGCCATCAGCCCGCTTGACTGGCAAGAGACCCAGTACTTC.

This clone was detected only once. The V and J genes are TRBV28 and TRBJ1-5, with D tentatively TRBD1 (6 bases). Trimming cost V 6 bases and J 4 bases, with 13 bases left between them. Germline CDR1 is MDHEN and CDR2 is SYDVKM. The CDR3 sequence is 14 residues long. Here the CDR3 reads CASRPGHFNQPQHF. The CDR3 DNA reads as TGTGCCAGCAGACCGGGACATTTTAATCAGCCCCAGCATTTT.

The chain recombines TRBV19 with TRBJ2-7; D is unresolved. The CDR3 consists of 13 residues. Trimming pared 1 base from V and 2 bases from J, leaving 6 bases between. The V gene's germline CDR1 is LNHDA and CDR2 SQIVND (reference sequence). The CDR3 nucleotides are TGTGCCAGTAGTATAGCCAGGACCTACGAGCAGTACTTC. Translated, it gives CASSIARTYEQYF.

The CDR3, as DNA: TGTGCCATCAGTGAGTCGGACAGGGAAGCTTTCTTT. Amino acid sequence: CAISESDREAFF. The chain recombines TRBV10-3 with TRBJ1-1, with 7 bases that match TRBD1. CDR1 and CDR2 from the germline V gene are ENHRY and SYGVKD. V gave up 0 bases and J gave up 8 bases; unmatched junction bases: 0. The CDR3 length is 12 residues.

This clone was seen once. The rearrangement joins TRBV7-3 to TRBJ2-2; weak D call: TRBD2 (6 bases). V lost 4 bases and J 7 bases, leaving 16 bases between the germline ends. Germline-derived CDR1 and CDR2 are SGHTA and FQGTGA. The CDR3 length is 15 residues. CDR3 nucleotides: TGTGCCAGCAGCTCGGGCAGCGGGCTTGGCGGGGAGCTGTTTTTT. This translates into CASSSGSGLGGELFF.

For the CDR3, the DNA is TGTGCCTGGAGTCCCCGGCGGAAACCTGGAAACACCATATATTTT. Translation gives CAWSPRRKPGNTIYF. The chain is built from TRBV30 and TRBJ1-3; D not resolved. V dropped 2 bases and J dropped 2 bases, with 13 bases sitting between them. This CDR3 region has 15 residues. Germline V gene sequence: CDR1 GTSNPN, CDR2 SVGIG (reference sequence).

J is TRBJ1-4 and V is TRBV6-5; D may be TRBD1 (5 bases). Deletions cut 7 bases from V and 8 bases from J, with 17 bases between. This CDR3 is built from 14 residues. Germline V CDR1 and CDR2: MNHEY, SVGAGI. DNA of the CDR3: TGTGCCAGCACTAAGCAGGGAAGAGGAGAAAAACTGTTTTTT. It specifies CASTKQGRGEKLFF.

This chain connects TRBV5-1 to TRBJ1-2; the match to TRBD1 covers 7 bases. The junction had 4 bases not matched to a gene; V was cut back by 4 bases and J by 1 base. Per the germline V gene, CDR1 is SGHRS and CDR2 is YFSETQ. The CDR3 spans 14 residues. The CDR3 nucleotides read TGCGCCAGCAGCCCAGGGACAGTTAACTATGGCTACACCTTC. It encodes CASSPGTVNYGYTF. The full variable domain, rest sourced from reference TRBV5-1 and TRBJ1-2, is KAGVTQTPRYLIKTRGQQVTLSCSPISGHRSVSWYQQTPGQGLQFLFEYFSETQRNKGNFPGRFSGRQFSNSRSEMNVSTLELGDSALYLCASSPGTVNYGYTFGSGTRLTVV.

This chain links TRBV7-9 with TRBJ1-1; possible D gene TRBD1, 6 bases. V was cut by 6 bases and J by 3 bases, with 17 bases left in between. The germline V gene has CDR1 SEHNR and CDR2 FQNEAQ (reference sequence). The CDR3 loop spans 15 amino acids. The CDR3 DNA follows: TGTGCCAGCAGTATAAAGGGACACCCGGACACTGAAGCTTTCTTT. This translates into CASSIKGHPDTEAFF.